These T cell receptor beta chains were read from a single sample in a study of identical twins. TCRdb analysed the 5' RACE reads with MiXCR anew, one entry per CDR3 protein. The sample lists 1,800,000 or so distinct CDR3 sequences, around a third occurring once. Sequencing was performed on cord blood. All receptors come from a newborn girl in good health. CDR3s include the opening cysteine and the closing phenylalanine or tryptophan. A D gene is named only where the DNA matches it firmly. The size field is filled for only some rows; it gives once, few, many or a size class.

TRBJ1-2 | NA | few | 14 | TRBV7-9 | CASSLKVLPYGYTF | TGTGCCAGCAGCTTAAAGGTCTTACCCTATGGCTACACCTTC
TRBJ2-1 | NA | NA | 12 | TRBV6-1 | CASVAFYNEQFF | TGTGCCAGTGTTGCGTTCTACAATGAGCAGTTCTTC
TRBJ1-4 | NA | NA | 15 | TRBV20-1 | CSARISGRTNEKLFF | TGCAGTGCCAGAATATCAGGGAGAACTAATGAAAAACTGTTTTTT
TRBJ2-3 | NA | many | 14 | TRBV29-1 | CSAATGPTTDTQYF | TGCAGCGCTGCAACGGGACCGACCACAGATACGCAGTATTTT
TRBJ2-5 | NA | few | 15 | TRBV4-1 | CASSQVSVTKETQYF | TGCGCCAGCAGCCAAGTTTCTGTGACTAAAGAGACCCAGTACTTC
TRBJ2-5 | TRBD2 | NA | 13 | TRBV20-1 | CSASGLAGGQQYF | TGCAGTGCTTCCGGACTAGCGGGGGGTCAGCAGTACTTC
TRBJ2-7 | TRBD1 | NA | 14 | TRBV11-2 | CASSPGQDRNEQYF | TGTGCCAGCAGCCCGGGACAGGATAGGAACGAGCAGTACTTC
TRBJ1-5 | NA | few | 15 | TRBV27 | CASSLSWAKGQPQHF | TGTGCCAGCAGTTTATCGTGGGCGAAGGGGCAGCCCCAGCATTTT
TRBJ1-1 | NA | NA | 14 | TRBV6-1 | CACSEGSSNTEAFF | TGTGCCTGTTCAGAGGGGTCTTCGAACACTGAAGCTTTCTTT
TRBJ2-3 | TRBD2 | NA | 16 | TRBV20-1 | CSARDLAGVSTDTQYF | TGCAGTGCTAGAGACCTAGCGGGAGTTTCCACAGATACGCAGTATTTT
TRBJ1-1 | NA | NA | 12 | TRBV28 | CASWYRNTEAFF | TGTGCCAGCTGGTACAGGAACACTGAAGCTTTCTTT
TRBJ2-3 | NA | few | 16 | TRBV7-2 | CASSVRPGYSTDTQYF | TGTGCCAGCAGCGTACGTCCGGGGTACAGCACAGATACGCAGTATTTT
TRBJ2-5 | TRBD1 | NA | 14 | TRBV2 | CASKTGQGGETQYF | TGTGCCAGCAAGACAGGACAGGGGGGAGAGACCCAGTACTTC
TRBJ1-2 | TRBD1 | NA | 12 | TRBV25-1 | CASRGQGAGYTF | TGTGCCAGCAGGGGGCAGGGGGCAGGCTACACCTTC
TRBJ2-1 | TRBD2 | NA | 17 | TRBV24-1 | CATSDQTSGRLYNEQFF | TGTGCCACCAGTGATCAGACTAGCGGGAGGTTATACAATGAGCAGTTCTTC
TRBJ1-2 | NA | few | 9 | TRBV25-1 | CASNYGYTF | TGTGCCAGCAACTATGGCTACACCTTC
TRBJ1-2 | TRBD1 | few | 14 | TRBV9 | CASSRRQGAGGYTF | TGTGCCAGCAGCCGGAGGCAGGGGGCTGGTGGCTACACCTTC
TRBJ2-1 | TRBD2 | few | 15 | TRBV6-5 | CASSHLLGGAIEQFF | TGTGCCAGCAGTCATCTTCTCGGGGGGGCCATTGAGCAGTTCTTC
TRBJ1-2 | NA | few | 16 | TRBV6-1 | CASSEAGTPANYGYTF | TGTGCCAGCAGTGAAGCGGGGACACCAGCTAACTATGGCTACACCTTC
TRBJ2-1 | TRBD2 | NA | 18 | TRBV20-1 | CSARDLLSSGNSYNEQFF | TGCAGTGCTAGAGACCTCCTTTCTAGCGGGAACTCCTACAATGAGCAGTTCTTC
TRBJ2-3 | TRBD2 | many | 14 | TRBV28 | CASSLSGGRDTQYF | TGTGCCAGCAGCCTTAGCGGGGGGCGGGATACGCAGTATTTT
TRBJ1-2 | NA | NA | 15 | TRBV20-1 | CSAPTPGSSNYGYTF | TGCAGTGCCCCAACCCCAGGGAGCTCTAACTATGGCTACACCTTC